What follows are 21 T cell receptor beta chains derived from one specimen sequenced in a study of T cell clonality in common variable immunodeficiency. Some clones are missing from TCRdb's copy, which holds only in-frame ones; the method was immunoSEQ multiplex PCR. The repertoire consists of 40,000 or so clones, none detected only once. The sequenced sample consisted of peripheral blood mononuclear cells. The receptors originated from a person aged 18 to 75 in good health.

This clone was observed a handful of times. The read stops 3 residues short of the end of the CDR3; the missing end is completed from the germline J gene. The rearrangement uses TRBV19 and TRBJ1-2; D remains ambiguous. Germline CDR1 and CDR2: LNHDA and SQIVND (reference sequence). This CDR3 region has 14 residues. The CDR3 loop reads CASSITSETYDYTF. CDR3 bases read: TGTGCCAGTAGTATAACTAGCGAAACCTACGAC.

This clone was detected ten times or more. The read ends 3 residues early relative to the CDR3; the germline J gene fills the gap. The chain has TRBV2 and TRBJ2-7; maybe TRBD1 (6 bases). Germline V gene sequence: CDR1 SNHLY, CDR2 FYNNEI. The V and J ends lost 2 bases and 5 bases respectively, with 16 bases between them. The length of the CDR3 is 15 residues. The CDR3 DNA, read in part, is TGTGCCAGCAGTGAATTCAGGGGAGATATGGACGAG. This encodes CASSEFRGDMDE. The full CDR3 protein is CASSEFRGDMDEQYF.

Many counts were recorded for this clone. The read terminates 3 residues ahead of where the CDR3 ends, so the germline J gene completes it. V is TRBV6-2 or TRBV6-3 and J is TRBJ2-7; unclear D gene. In germline, CDR1 is MNHEY, CDR2 SVGEGT. Trimming removed 8 bases from V and 1 base from J, with 18 bases in between. This CDR3 comprises 15 residues. The CDR3 DNA, read in part, is TGTGCCAGCGCCCCAAGCCTCGGCGGTTCCTACGAG. Its translation is CASAPSLGGSYE. The full CDR3 protein reads CASAPSLGGSYEQYF.

This clone occurred many times. The observed sequence ends 3 residues before the CDR3 terminus, with the missing tail filled in from the germline J gene. The rearrangement joins TRBV7-9 to TRBJ2-7; unclear D gene. CDR3 length: 11 residues. The germline V and J ends were trimmed by 8 bases and 3 bases, with 8 bases remaining between them. Germline V gives CDR1 SEHNR, CDR2 FQNEAQ (reference sequence). CDR3 loop: CASSTYYEQYF. The DNA read from the CDR3 is TGTGCCAGCTCTACCTACTACGAG.

In this sample, this clone turned up many times. The read is 3 residues too short to cover the CDR3 end, so that end is filled in from the germline J gene. This chain links TRBV20-1 with TRBJ2-7; 9 nucleotides agree with TRBD1. J lost 6 bases, V lost 4 bases, and 7 bases had no gene match. Germline loops: CDR1 DFQATT, CDR2 SNEGSKA (reference sequence). The CDR3 sequence is 13 residues long. CDR3 sequence reads: CSAKGQGFGEQYF. The sequenced CDR3 bases are TGCAGTGCTAAGGGACAGGGCTTCGGCGAG.

This clone occurred a few times. The read comes to an end 3 residues before the CDR3 does, leaving the germline J gene to fill in the end. The gene calls are TRBV6-1 and TRBJ1-2; no definite D call. This CDR3 comprises 15 residues. Per germline, CDR1 MNHNS and CDR2 SASEGT. CDR3 DNA, as far as it was read: TGTGCCAGCAGTGAAGGGACTAGCGGCTCCTACGAC. Translation gives CASSEGTSGSYD. The entire CDR3 is CASSEGTSGSYDYTF.

This clone was found many times. The read finishes 3 residues shy of the CDR3 end, and the germline J gene is used to complete it. This chain uses TRBV7-8 with TRBJ2-2; D remains unclear. CDR3 size: 13 residues. Germline CDR1 and CDR2: SGHVS and FQNEAQ. The sequenced part of the CDR3 DNA is TGTGCCAGCAGCTCTCTCCTCAGTTCAGGG. Protein product: CASSSLLSSG. The full-length CDR3 reads as CASSSLLSSGLFF.

This clone has more than one count but fewer than ten. The read ends 3 residues before the CDR3 terminus; that terminus is restored from the germline J gene. V and J are TRBV7-6 and TRBJ2-3; 10 nucleotides match TRBD2. Germline loops: CDR1 SGHVS, CDR2 FNYEAQ. The CDR3 has 16 residues. The ends lost 1 base at V and 2 bases at J; junction bases unmatched: 3. CDR3 region: CASSLESGRATDTQYF. CDR3 DNA, as far as it was read: TGTGCCAGCAGCTTAGAAAGCGGGAGGGCCACAGATACG.

This clone was detected ten times or more. The read finishes 3 residues shy of the CDR3 end, and the germline J gene is used to complete it. The chain carries TRBV11-2 and TRBJ1-1; possible D gene TRBD1, 5 bases. Trimming left V 2 bases short and J 6 bases short, with 13 bases between. The CDR3 covers 14 residues. The germline gives CDR1 SGHAT, CDR2 FQNNGV. CDR3 residues: CASSLFSAGPEAFF. The CDR3 bases that were read are TGTGCCAGCAGCTTATTTTCGGCAGGGCCTGAA.

This clone was counted at least ten times. The observed sequence ends 3 residues before the CDR3 terminus, with the missing tail filled in from the germline J gene. The rearrangement uses TRBV19 and TRBJ1-1, with 7 bases lining up with TRBD1. V trimming: 8 bases; J trimming: 4 bases; junction bases outside the gene matches: 4. This CDR3 comprises 12 residues. Per germline, CDR1 LNHDA and CDR2 SQIVND (reference sequence). The covered CDR3 bases are TGTGCCAGTCGAGGGGGCTTCACTGAA. It specifies CASRGGFTE. The entire CDR3 protein reads CASRGGFTEAFF.

This clone was counted at least ten times. The covered CDR3 bases are TGTGCCTGGAGTGTAGGAGGGGTCTATAGCAATCAGCCC. Its protein is CAWSVGGVYSNQP. The whole CDR3 is CAWSVGGVYSNQPQHF. The chain links TRBV30 to TRBJ1-5, with D possibly matching TRBD1 (5 bases). The read ends 3 residues early relative to the CDR3; the germline J gene fills the gap. Between the trimmed V and J ends, which lost 0 bases and 0 bases, there was a span of 12 bases. This CDR3 is 16 amino acids long. Germline V gene lookup returns CDR1 GTSNPN and CDR2 SVGIG (reference sequence). Full variable domain (missing parts from reference TRBV30 and TRBJ1-5): SQTIHQWPATLVQPVGSPLSLECTVEGTSNPNLYWYRQAAGRGLQLLFYSVGIGQISSEVPQNLSASRPQDRQFILSSKKLLLSDSGFYLCAWSVGGVYSNQPQHFGDGTRLSIL.

This clone has at least ten counts. The read finishes 3 residues shy of the CDR3 end, and the germline J gene is used to complete it. The V and J genes are TRBV20-1 and TRBJ2-1; 9 bases line up with TRBD1. Germline CDR1 DFQATT, CDR2 SNEGSKA (reference sequence). The CDR3 spans 15 residues. With 2 bases clipped from V and 7 bases from J, the junction kept 9 bases outside the gene matches. CDR3 loop: CSARLPGQGSNEQFF. CDR3 bases read: TGCAGTGCTAGATTACCGGGACAGGGCTCGAATGAG.

This clone was picked up many times. The read comes to an end 3 residues before the CDR3 does, leaving the germline J gene to fill in the end. V and J are TRBV7-9 and TRBJ2-7; possible D gene TRBD1, 5 bases. The CDR3 totals 13 residues. Trimming shortened V by 2 bases and J by 4 bases, and 9 bases separated the two germline ends. CDR1 and CDR2 (germline): SEHNR, FQNEAQ (reference sequence). CDR3 sequence reads: CASSLLSGYEQYF. CDR3 bases read: TGTGCCAGCAGCTTATTATCAGGGTACGAG.

Ten or more counts support this clone. The CDR3 extends 3 residues past the end of the read, so its final part is completed from the germline J gene. Other nucleotide sequences from this sample produce the same CDR3. This chain connects TRBV5-1 to TRBJ2-5; TRBD1 agrees at 8 bases. V dropped 0 bases and J dropped 1; count of bases not matched to a gene: 5. This CDR3 contains 16 residues. Germline V gene lookup returns CDR1 SGHRS and CDR2 YFSETQ. CDR3 amino acids: CASSLAVGTGQETQYF. CDR3 bases read: TGCGCCAGCAGCTTGGCGGTGGGGACAGGCCAAGAGACC.

This clone has at least ten counts. The read falls 3 residues short of the CDR3 end, and the missing part is taken from the germline J gene. V usage is TRBV20-1 and J usage is TRBJ1-2; 7 bases line up with TRBD1. The CDR3 extends over 12 amino acids. The V segment lost 1 base and the J segment 5 bases; nucleotides outside the gene matches: 1. Per the germline V gene, CDR1 is DFQATT and CDR2 is SNEGSKA (reference sequence). CDR3 protein: CSARGQGYGYTF. The sequenced part of the CDR3 DNA is TGCAGTGCTAGAGGACAGGGATATGGC.

This clone showed up many times. The DNA ends 3 residues before the CDR3 does, and the rest of the CDR3 is filled in from the germline J gene. The chain is built from TRBV18 and TRBJ1-3; D gene unclear. V was cut by 4 bases and J by 0 bases, with 4 bases left in between. This CDR3 contains 13 residues. CDR1 KGHSH and CDR2 LQKENI come from the germline V gene. The CDR3 DNA, read in part, is TGTGCCAGCTCACTTATCTCTGGAAACACC. Protein sequence: CASSLISGNT. The whole CDR3 protein reads CASSLISGNTIYF.

This clone came up many times. The read terminates 3 residues ahead of where the CDR3 ends, so the germline J gene completes it. The V and J genes are TRBV14 and TRBJ2-3, with D perhaps matching TRBD2 (5 bases). From germline, CDR1 is SGHDN and CDR2 FVKESK. V lost 5 bases to trimming and J lost 0 bases, with 6 bases between them. The CDR3 totals 13 residues. CDR3 bases read: TGTGCCAGCAGCTGGACTAGCACAGATACG. Encoded protein: CASSWTSTDT. The whole CDR3 reads CASSWTSTDTQYF.

This clone was seen ten or more times. CDR3 DNA (partial): TGCAGCTTTGGAACCTTGAAGGGGGTTGAA. Encoded protein: CSFGTLKGVE. The entire CDR3 sequence reads CSFGTLKGVEAFF. The chain links TRBV29-1 to TRBJ1-1, with TRBD1 as a possible D gene (6 bases). Read coverage stops 3 residues before the CDR3 terminus; the germline J gene supplies the remainder. Trimming left V 8 bases short and J 7 bases short, with 20 bases between. Germline CDR1 is SQVTM and CDR2 is ANQGSEA. This CDR3 comprises 13 residues.

The table lists this clone with many counts. The read ends 3 residues shy of where the CDR3 ends; the end is completed using the germline J gene. This sequence joins TRBV30 and TRBJ2-5, with D unresolved. The CDR3 runs 12 residues. Germline V gene data show CDR1 as GTSNPN and CDR2 as SVGIG (reference sequence). The germline V and J ends were trimmed by 0 bases and 5 bases, with 7 bases remaining between them. The sequenced part of the CDR3 DNA is TGTGCCTGGAGTGTATCTCCGGAGACC. This translates into CAWSVSPET. The full CDR3 is CAWSVSPETQYF. Based on the CDR3 plus reference TRBV30 and TRBJ2-5, the full variable domain is SQTIHQWPATLVQPVGSPLSLECTVEGTSNPNLYWYRQAAGRGLQLLFYSVGIGQISSEVPQNLSASRPQDRQFILSSKKLLLSDSGFYLCAWSVSPETQYFGPGTRLLVL.

This clone was detected a few times. CDR3 region: CASSSQDRLNTEAFF. The CDR3 DNA, read in part, is TGTGCCAGCAGCTCCCAGGATCGATTGAACACTGAA. The rearrangement joins TRBV7-9 to TRBJ1-1; no clear D. The read stops 3 residues short of the end of the CDR3; the missing end is completed from the germline J gene. V was clipped by 4 bases and J by 0 bases, with 12 bases between them. The CDR3 runs to 15 residues. CDR1 and CDR2 from the germline V gene are SEHNR and FQNEAQ (reference sequence).

Of note for this clone: The read terminates 3 residues before the CDR3 end, so the remaining end is supplied by the germline J gene. V usage is TRBV11-2 and J usage is TRBJ1-6; 11 bases fit TRBD1. After removal of 6 bases from V and 9 bases from J, the junction contained 4 bases not matched to a gene. The CDR3 totals 14 residues. Germline CDR1 is SGHAT and CDR2 is FQNNGV. CDR3 DNA (partial): TGTGCCAGCAGTCCCGGGACAGGGGGTTCACCC. This translates into CASSPGTGGSP. The entire CDR3 is CASSPGTGGSPLHF. The full variable domain, in which reference TRBV11-2 and TRBJ1-6 provide the parts outside the CDR3, is EAGVAQSPRYKIIEKRQSVAFWCNPISGHATLYWYQQILGQGPKLLIQFQNNGVVDDSQLPKDRFSAERLKGVDSTLKIQPAKLEDSAVYLCASSPGTGGSPLHFGNGTRLTVT.